These 13 T cell receptor beta chains share one sample of origin, sequenced in a study of T cells in Graves' hyperthyroidism and ophthalmopathy. Using RNA transcripts as the source, TCR beta CDR3 regions were amplified. During a first-round RT-PCR of the TCR CDR3, the HTBI primer set was used. TCRdb ran MiXCR on the multiplex PCR reads and lists one entry per CDR3 protein. The table records about 840,000 distinct CDR3 sequences, more than 30% of them present only once. The sequenced material came from blood. These TCRs come from a man younger than 35 with Graves' hyperthyroidism.

At least ten counts were recorded for this clonotype. V usage is TRBV20-1 and J usage is TRBJ1-2; tentatively, D is TRBD1 (5 bases). Germline CDR1 and CDR2: DFQATT and SNEGSKA (reference sequence). V was trimmed by 6 bases and J by 3 bases, leaving 11 bases between them. The CDR3 runs to 12 residues. The DNA of the CDR3 is TGCAGTGCCGCTGGGGGGTACTATGGCTACACCTTC. This translates into CSAAGGYYGYTF.

To note about this clonotype: At one end, the junction sequence differs from germline, possibly due to a read error. The chain combines TRBV7-2 with TRBJ1-1; no firm D call. CDR1 is SGHTA, CDR2 FQGNSA, per germline. The length of the CDR3 is 13 residues. CDR3 protein: CASSLGMNTEAVF. The CDR3 DNA reads as TGTGCCAGCAGCTTAGGCATGAACACTGAAGCTGTCTTT.

For this clonotype: Possible read error: a much larger clone is one base away. The chain couples TRBV20-1 to TRBJ1-3; tentatively, D is TRBD1 (5 bases). Per germline, CDR1 DFQATT and CDR2 SNEGSKA (reference sequence). The CDR3 extends over 14 amino acids. The CDR3 sequence: CSARPRGVGNTINF. In nucleotides, the CDR3 is TGCAGTGCTAGACCCCGGGGCGTCGGAAACACCATAAATTTT.

This clonotype has more than one count but fewer than ten. The rearrangement links TRBV11-2 to TRBJ2-7; 10 bases are a match to TRBD1. The germline CDR1 and CDR2 sequences are SGHAT and FQNNGV. The CDR3 contains 15 residues. Unmatched junction bases numbered 6, after V lost 5 bases and J lost 2 bases. The CDR3, as DNA: TGTGCCAGCAGCAAACCCGGGACAGGGGCCTACGAGCAGTACTTC. Its protein product is CASSKPGTGAYEQYF. The whole variable domain, filled in from reference TRBV11-2 and TRBJ2-7, reads EAGVAQSPRYKIIEKRQSVAFWCNPISGHATLYWYQQILGQGPKLLIQFQNNGVVDDSQLPKDRFSAERLKGVDSTLKIQPAKLEDSAVYLCASSKPGTGAYEQYFGPGTRLTVT.

This clonotype appeared a few times. The rearrangement uses TRBV12-3 or TRBV12-4 and TRBJ2-5; D not resolved. V gave up 4 bases and J gave up 4 bases, with 10 bases separating them. The CDR3 runs to 13 residues. CDR3: CASSYQTGETQYF. Here the CDR3 DNA reads TGTGCCAGCAGTTACCAGACCGGAGAGACCCAGTACTTC.

As for this clonotype: The junction differs from germline at one of its ends, possibly a read error. The chain combines TRBV2 with TRBJ2-7, with D possibly being TRBD1 or TRBD2 (6 bases each). The CDR3 totals 13 residues. CDR1 and CDR2 from the germline V gene are SNHLY and FYNNEI. The CDR3 region is CTSFDRGHNEQYF. The CDR3 region has the DNA TGTACCAGCTTCGACCGGGGGCACAACGAGCAGTACTTC.

The rearrangement links TRBV10-2 to TRBJ1-2; 10 bases match TRBD1. Looked up from germline, CDR1 is WSHSY and CDR2 is SAAADI. V lost 2 bases to trimming and J lost 8 bases; unmatched junction nucleotides: 2. The CDR3 covers 13 residues. The CDR3 bases are TGCGCCAGCAGTGAGGACAGGGGGCAAGGCTACACCTTC. Its protein is CASSEDRGQGYTF.

This clonotype was picked up a small number of times. The chain combines TRBV20-1 with TRBJ2-5; 12 bases map to TRBD2. Germline values: CDR1 DFQATT, CDR2 SNEGSKA (reference sequence). V gave up 0 bases and J gave up 5 bases; unmatched junction bases: 4. The CDR3 has 15 residues. The DNA for the CDR3 is TGCAGTGCTAGAGATCCCACTAGCGGGAGGGAGACCCAGTACTTC. This codes for CSARDPTSGRETQYF.

J is TRBJ1-1 and V is TRBV19; 11 bases align to TRBD1. V trimming: 6 bases; J trimming: 10 bases; junction bases outside the gene matches: 7. The CDR3 runs to 13 residues. Per germline, CDR1 LNHDA and CDR2 SQIVND (reference sequence). This chain's CDR3 is CASSGQGAMGAFF. CDR3 in DNA: TGTGCCAGTAGCGGACAGGGGGCGATGGGAGCTTTCTTT.

CDR3 DNA: TGTGCCATCAGTCTTGGACAGCCCGGGGCTGGCTACACCTTC. It is translated as CAISLGQPGAGYTF. The rearrangement uses TRBV10-3 and TRBJ1-2, with D perhaps matching TRBD1 (6 bases). Trimming cost V 5 bases and J 7 bases, with 17 bases left between them. Germline assignment: CDR1 ENHRY and CDR2 SYGVKD. The CDR3 totals 14 residues.

This chain uses TRBV25-1 with TRBJ2-2, with TRBD1 matching 7 bases. J lost 1 base, V lost 5 bases, and 7 bases had no gene match. Germline V gene sequence: CDR1 MGHDK, CDR2 SYGVNS. This CDR3 has 16 residues. CDR3 in DNA: TGTGCCAGCAGTTACCAGAGGACAGGGAACACCGGGGAGCTGTTTTTT. This translates into CASSYQRTGNTGELFF. Full variable domain (remainder filled in from reference TRBV25-1 and TRBJ2-2): EADIYQTPRYLVIGTGKKITLECSQTMGHDKMYWYQQDPGMELHLIHYSYGVNSTEKGDLSSESTVSRIRTEHFPLTLESARPSHTSQYLCASSYQRTGNTGELFFGEGSRLTVL.

The chain combines TRBV30 with TRBJ2-7, with TRBD1 as a possible D gene (7 bases). Trimming left V 3 bases short and J 4 bases short, with 16 bases between. This CDR3 spans 14 amino acids. Germline CDR1 GTSNPN, CDR2 SVGIG (reference sequence). CDR3 nucleotide sequence: TGTGCCTGGAGCTACTCGGCGGGACAGTACGAGCAGTACTTC. Amino acid sequence: CAWSYSAGQYEQYF.

This clonotype was counted many times. This chain links TRBV20-1 with TRBJ1-6; D gene unclear. Germline CDR1 reads DFQATT; CDR2 reads SNEGSKA (reference sequence). Trimming pared 4 bases from V and 9 bases from J, leaving 13 bases between. The CDR3 spans 13 residues. The CDR3 bases are TGCAGTGCTACCGGCCTCGACGGTTCACCCCTCCACTTT. Amino acid sequence: CSATGLDGSPLHF.